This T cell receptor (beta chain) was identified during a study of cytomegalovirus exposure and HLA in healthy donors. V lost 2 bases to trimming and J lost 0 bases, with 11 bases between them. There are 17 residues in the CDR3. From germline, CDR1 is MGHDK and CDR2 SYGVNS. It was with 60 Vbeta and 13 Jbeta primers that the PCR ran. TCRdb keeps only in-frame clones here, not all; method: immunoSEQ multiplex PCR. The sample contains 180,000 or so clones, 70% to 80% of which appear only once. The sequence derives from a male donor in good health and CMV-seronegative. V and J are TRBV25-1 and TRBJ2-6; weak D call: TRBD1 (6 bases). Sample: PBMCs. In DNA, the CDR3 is TGTGCCAGCAGTGAAAGTGACAGGTCCTCTGGGGCCAACGTCCTGACTTTC. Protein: CASSESDRSSGANVLTF. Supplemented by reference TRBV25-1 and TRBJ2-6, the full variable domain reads EADIYQTPRYLVIGTGKKITLECSQTMGHDKMYWYQQDPGMELHLIHYSYGVNSTEKGDLSSESTVSRIRTEHFPLTLESARPSHTSQYLCASSESDRSSGANVLTFGAGSRLTVL.